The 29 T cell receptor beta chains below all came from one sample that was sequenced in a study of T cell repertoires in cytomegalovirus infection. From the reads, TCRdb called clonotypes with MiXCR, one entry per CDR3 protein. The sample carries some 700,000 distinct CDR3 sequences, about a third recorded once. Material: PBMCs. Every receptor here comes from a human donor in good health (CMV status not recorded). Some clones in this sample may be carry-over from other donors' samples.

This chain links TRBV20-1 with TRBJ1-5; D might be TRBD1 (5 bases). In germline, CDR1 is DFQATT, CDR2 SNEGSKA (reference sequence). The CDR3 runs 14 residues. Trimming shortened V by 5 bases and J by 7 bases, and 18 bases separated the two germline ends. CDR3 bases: TGCAGTGCTTCCGGGACGGGTCCTACCCAGCCCCAGCATTTT. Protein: CSASGTGPTQPQHF.

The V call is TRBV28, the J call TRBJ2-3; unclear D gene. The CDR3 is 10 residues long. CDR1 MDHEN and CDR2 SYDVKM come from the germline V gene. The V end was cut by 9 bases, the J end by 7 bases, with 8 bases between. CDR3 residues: CASGPYTQYF. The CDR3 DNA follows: TGTGCCAGTGGGCCTTATACGCAGTATTTT.

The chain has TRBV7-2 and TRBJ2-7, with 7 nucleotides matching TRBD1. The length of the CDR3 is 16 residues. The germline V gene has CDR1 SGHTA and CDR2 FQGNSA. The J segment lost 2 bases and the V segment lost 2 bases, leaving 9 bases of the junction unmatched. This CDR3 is CASSLLRGPSPYEQYF. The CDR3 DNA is TGTGCCAGCAGCTTATTGAGGGGGCCTTCCCCCTACGAGCAGTACTTC.

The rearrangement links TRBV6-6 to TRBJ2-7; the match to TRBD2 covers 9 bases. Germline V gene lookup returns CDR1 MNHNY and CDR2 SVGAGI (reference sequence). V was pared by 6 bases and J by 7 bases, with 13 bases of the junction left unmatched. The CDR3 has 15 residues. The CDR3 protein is CASSWWREGPVEQYF. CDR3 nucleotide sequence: TGTGCCAGCAGCTGGTGGCGGGAGGGCCCAGTAGAGCAGTACTTC.

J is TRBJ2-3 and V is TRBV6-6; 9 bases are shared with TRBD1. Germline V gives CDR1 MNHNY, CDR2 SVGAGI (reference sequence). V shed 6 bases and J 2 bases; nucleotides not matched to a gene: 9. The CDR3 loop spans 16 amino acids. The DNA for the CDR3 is TGTGCCAGCAGGGGCACAGGGGGCGCACCCACAGATACGCAGTATTTT. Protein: CASRGTGGAPTDTQYF.

This CDR3 is CASSKTLNTEAFF. The CDR3 DNA follows: TGTGCCAGCAGCAAAACCCTTAACACTGAAGCTTTCTTT. This chain joins TRBV6-5 and TRBJ1-1; D unclear. The CDR3 is 13 amino acids. Germline V CDR1 and CDR2: MNHEY, SVGAGI. V was clipped by 6 bases and J by 2 bases, with 10 bases between them.

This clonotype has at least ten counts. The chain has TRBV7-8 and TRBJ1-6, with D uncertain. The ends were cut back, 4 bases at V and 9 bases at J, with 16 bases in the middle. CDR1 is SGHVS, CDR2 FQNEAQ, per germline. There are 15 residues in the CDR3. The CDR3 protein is CASSSPGGGPSPLHF. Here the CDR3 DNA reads TGTGCCAGCAGCTCCCCGGGTGGCGGGCCTTCACCCCTCCACTTT.

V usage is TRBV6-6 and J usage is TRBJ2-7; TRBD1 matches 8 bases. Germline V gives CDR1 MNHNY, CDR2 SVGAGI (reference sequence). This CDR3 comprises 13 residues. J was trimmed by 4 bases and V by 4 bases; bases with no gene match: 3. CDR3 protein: CASSSGGQYEQYF. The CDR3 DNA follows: TGTGCCAGCAGTTCAGGGGGCCAATACGAGCAGTACTTC.

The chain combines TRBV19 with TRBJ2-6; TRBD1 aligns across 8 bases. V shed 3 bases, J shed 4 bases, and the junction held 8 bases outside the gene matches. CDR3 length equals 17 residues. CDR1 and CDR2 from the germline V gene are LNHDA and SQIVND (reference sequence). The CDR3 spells CASSMGQGAPGANVLTF. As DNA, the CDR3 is TGTGCCAGTAGTATGGGGCAGGGGGCGCCCGGGGCCAACGTCCTGACTTTC.

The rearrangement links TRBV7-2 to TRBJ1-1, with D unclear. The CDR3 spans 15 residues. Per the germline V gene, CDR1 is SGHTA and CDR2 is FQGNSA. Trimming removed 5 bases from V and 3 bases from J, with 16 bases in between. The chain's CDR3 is CASSPNGPADTEAFF. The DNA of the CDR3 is TGTGCCAGCAGCCCCAATGGACCGGCGGACACTGAAGCTTTCTTT. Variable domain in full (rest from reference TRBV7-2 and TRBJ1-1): GAGVSQSPSNKVTEKGKDVELRCDPISGHTALYWYRQSLGQGLEFLIYFQGNSAPDKSGLPSDRFSAERTGGSVSTLTIQRTQQEDSAVYLCASSPNGPADTEAFFGQGTRLTVV.

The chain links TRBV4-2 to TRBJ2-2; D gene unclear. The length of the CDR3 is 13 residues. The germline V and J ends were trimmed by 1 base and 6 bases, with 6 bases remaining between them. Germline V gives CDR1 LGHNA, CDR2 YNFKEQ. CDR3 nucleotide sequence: TGTGCCAGCAGCCAAGGGGGATCCGGGGAGCTGTTTTTT. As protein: CASSQGGSGELFF.

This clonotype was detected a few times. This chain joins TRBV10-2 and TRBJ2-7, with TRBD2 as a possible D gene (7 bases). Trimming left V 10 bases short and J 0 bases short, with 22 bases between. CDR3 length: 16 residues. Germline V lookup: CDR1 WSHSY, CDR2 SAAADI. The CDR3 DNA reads TGCGCCACCCTCCGGGGCGGGGGCCCTGCCTCCTACGAGCAGTACTTC. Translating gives CATLRGGGPASYEQYF.

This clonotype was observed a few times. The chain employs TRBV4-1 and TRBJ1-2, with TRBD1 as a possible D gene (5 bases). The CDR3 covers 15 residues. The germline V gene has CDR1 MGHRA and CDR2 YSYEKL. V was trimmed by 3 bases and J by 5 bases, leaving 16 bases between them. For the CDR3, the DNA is TGCGCCAGCAGCCAGAAGGACAAAATCTTATATGGCTACACCTTC. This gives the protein CASSQKDKILYGYTF.

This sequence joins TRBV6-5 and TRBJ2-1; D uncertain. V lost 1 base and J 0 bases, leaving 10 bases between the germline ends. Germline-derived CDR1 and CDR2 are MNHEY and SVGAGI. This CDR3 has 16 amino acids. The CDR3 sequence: CASSYWRSSSYNEQFF. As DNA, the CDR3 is TGTGCCAGCAGTTACTGGCGCTCGAGCTCCTACAATGAGCAGTTCTTC.

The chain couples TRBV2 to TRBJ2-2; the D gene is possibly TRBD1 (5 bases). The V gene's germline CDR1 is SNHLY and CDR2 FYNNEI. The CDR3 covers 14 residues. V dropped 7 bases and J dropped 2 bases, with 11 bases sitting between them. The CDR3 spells CASKVDRNTGELFF. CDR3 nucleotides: TGTGCCAGCAAGGTCGACAGAAACACCGGGGAGCTGTTTTTT.

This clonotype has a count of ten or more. The CDR3 sequence is CASSLDRGASTDTQYF. The DNA of the CDR3 is TGTGCCAGCAGCTTAGATCGGGGGGCCAGCACAGATACGCAGTATTTT. This chain connects TRBV11-2 to TRBJ2-3; a possible D gene is TRBD2 (7 bases). With 0 bases removed from V and 0 bases from J, the gap between germline ends came to 10 bases. Germline values: CDR1 SGHAT, CDR2 FQNNGV. This CDR3 has 16 residues.

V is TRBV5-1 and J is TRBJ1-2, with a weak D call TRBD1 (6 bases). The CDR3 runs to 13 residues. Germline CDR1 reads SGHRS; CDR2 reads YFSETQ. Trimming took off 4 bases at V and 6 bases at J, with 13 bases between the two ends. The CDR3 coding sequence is TGCGCCAGCAGCCGCTGGACAGAAGATGGCTACACCTTC. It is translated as CASSRWTEDGYTF.

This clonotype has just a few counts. The CDR3 nucleotides are TGTGCCAGCAGCTTATCAGGGGAGGTCGGGACCCAGTACTTC. This translates into CASSLSGEVGTQYF. The rearrangement joins TRBV7-9 to TRBJ2-5; the D call may be TRBD1 or TRBD2 (6 bases each). Germline CDR1 SEHNR, CDR2 FQNEAQ (reference sequence). The CDR3 length is 14 residues. Trimming took off 2 bases at V and 7 bases at J, with 14 bases between the two ends.

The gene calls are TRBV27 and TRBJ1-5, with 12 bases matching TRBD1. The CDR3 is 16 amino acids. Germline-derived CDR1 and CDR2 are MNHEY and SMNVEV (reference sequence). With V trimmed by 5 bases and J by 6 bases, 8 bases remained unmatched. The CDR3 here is CASSIRGTGGRQPQHF. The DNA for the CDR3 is TGTGCCAGCAGTATTCGCGGGACAGGGGGCCGTCAGCCCCAGCATTTT.

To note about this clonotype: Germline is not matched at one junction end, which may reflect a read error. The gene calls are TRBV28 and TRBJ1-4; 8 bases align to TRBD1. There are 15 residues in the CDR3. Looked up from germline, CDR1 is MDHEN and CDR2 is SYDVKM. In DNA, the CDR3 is TGTTCCAGCAGTTCCCTGACAGGGGTATACGAAAAACTTTTTTTT. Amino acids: CSSSSLTGVYEKLFF.

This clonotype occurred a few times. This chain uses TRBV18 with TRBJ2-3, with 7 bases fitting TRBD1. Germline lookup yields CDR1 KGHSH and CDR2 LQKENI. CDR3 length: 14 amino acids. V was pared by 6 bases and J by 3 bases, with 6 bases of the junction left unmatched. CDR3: CASSAGTETDTQYF. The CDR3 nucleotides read TGTGCCAGCTCGGCCGGGACAGAGACAGATACGCAGTATTTT.

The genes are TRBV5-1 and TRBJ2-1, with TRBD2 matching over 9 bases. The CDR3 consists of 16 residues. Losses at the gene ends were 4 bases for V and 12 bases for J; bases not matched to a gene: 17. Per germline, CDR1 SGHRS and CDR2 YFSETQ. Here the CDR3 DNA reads TGCGCCAGCAGCCCCGAGACGGGACTAGCAAGACTGGGGCAGTTCTTC. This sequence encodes CASSPETGLARLGQFF.

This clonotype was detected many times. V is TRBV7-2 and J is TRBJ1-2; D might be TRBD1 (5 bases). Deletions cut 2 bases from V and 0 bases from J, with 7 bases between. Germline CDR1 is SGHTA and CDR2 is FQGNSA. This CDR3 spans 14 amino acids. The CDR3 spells CASSLQTANYGYTF. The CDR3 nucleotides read TGTGCCAGCAGCTTACAGACAGCTAACTATGGCTACACCTTC.

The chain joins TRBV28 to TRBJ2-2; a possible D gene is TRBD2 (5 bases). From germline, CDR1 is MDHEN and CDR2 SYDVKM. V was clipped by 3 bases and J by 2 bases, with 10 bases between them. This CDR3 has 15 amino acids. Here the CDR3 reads CASSFTRPNTGELFF. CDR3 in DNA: TGTGCCAGCAGTTTCACTAGACCTAACACCGGGGAGCTGTTTTTT.

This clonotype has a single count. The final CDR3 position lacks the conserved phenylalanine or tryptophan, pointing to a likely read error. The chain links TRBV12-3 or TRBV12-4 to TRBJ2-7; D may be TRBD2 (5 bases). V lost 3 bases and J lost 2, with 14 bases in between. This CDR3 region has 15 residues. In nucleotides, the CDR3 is TGTGCCAGCAGTTTCCATCGACCGGGGACCTACGAGCAGTACTTA. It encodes CASSFHRPGTYEQYL.

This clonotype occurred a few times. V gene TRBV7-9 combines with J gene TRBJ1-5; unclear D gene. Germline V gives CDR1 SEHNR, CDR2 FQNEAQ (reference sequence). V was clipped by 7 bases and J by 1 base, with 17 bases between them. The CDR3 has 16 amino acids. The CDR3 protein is CASTPTRRQSNQPQHF. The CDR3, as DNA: TGTGCCAGCACCCCGACTCGTCGACAAAGCAATCAGCCCCAGCATTTT.

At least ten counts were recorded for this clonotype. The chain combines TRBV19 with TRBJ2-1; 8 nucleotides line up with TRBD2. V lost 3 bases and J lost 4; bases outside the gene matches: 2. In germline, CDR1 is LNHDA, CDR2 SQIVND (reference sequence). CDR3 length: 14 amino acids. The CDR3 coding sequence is TGTGCCAGTAGTATGGCGGGGGGTTACAATGAGCAGTTCTTC. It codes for CASSMAGGYNEQFF.

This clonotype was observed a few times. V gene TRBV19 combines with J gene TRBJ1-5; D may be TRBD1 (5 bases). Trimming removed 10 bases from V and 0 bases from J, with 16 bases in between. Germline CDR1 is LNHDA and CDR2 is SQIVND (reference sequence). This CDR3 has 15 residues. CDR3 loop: CATTPGTYSNQPQHF. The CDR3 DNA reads TGTGCCACTACCCCCGGGACTTATAGCAATCAGCCCCAGCATTTT.

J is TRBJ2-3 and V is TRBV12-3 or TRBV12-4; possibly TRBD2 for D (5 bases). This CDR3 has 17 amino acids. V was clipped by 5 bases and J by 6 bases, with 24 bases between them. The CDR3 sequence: CASSLRTAGRYMDTQYF. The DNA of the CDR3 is TGTGCCAGCAGTCTCAGGACGGCTGGGAGATATATGGATACGCAGTATTTT.